This record covers a single T cell receptor beta chain. Produced via immunoSEQ multiplex PCR; TCRdb's table is partial and in-frame only. The sample consists of over 1.4 million clones, approximately 97% of them appearing once. This entry belongs to a study of shared clonotypes between healthy human individuals. The CDR3 contains 15 residues. Germline V gene lookup returns CDR1 SGHTA and CDR2 FQGNSA. Trimming removed 5 bases from V and 4 bases from J; junction bases left unmatched: 7. Sequencing used naive CD4+ T cells sorted from blood. Subset described: CD45RA+ positively selected. The rearrangement uses TRBV7-2 and TRBJ2-7; 11 bases are shared with TRBD2. The TCR was taken from a man aged 25 to 40 in good health. CDR3 sequence: CASSRLTSGGYEQYF. As DNA, the CDR3 is TGTGCCAGCAGCCGACTTACTAGCGGGGGTTACGAGCAGTACTTC.